This T cell receptor beta chain emerged from a study of T cell responses to AZD1222 COVID-19 vaccine. Study-level results: There were repertoire samples only from the period after the peak T cell response.

Profiled with immunoSEQ multiplex PCR; TCRdb holds only in-frame clones, not every one. Found here are around 180,000 clones, 85% to 90% of them singletons; the top ten hold around 6.4%. As for this clone: Antigen specificity is unknown.

Specimen: peripheral blood, collected on day 0 of AZD1222 vaccination. The clonotype was recovered from an adult in good health.

The CDR3 sequence: CASSSGTNNEQFF. CDR3 nucleotide sequence: TGTGCCAGCAGCTCTGGGACCAACAATGAGCAGTTCTTC. V is TRBV7-3 and J is TRBJ2-1; either TRBD1 or TRBD2 may supply D (5 bases each). The V and J ends lost 4 bases and 5 bases respectively, with 9 bases between them. Germline lookup yields CDR1 SGHTA and CDR2 FQGTGA. The CDR3 covers 13 residues.